This record concerns one TCR beta chain sequence. This CDR3 contains 13 residues. CDR1 and CDR2 (germline): ENHRY, SYGVKD. V was cut by 0 bases and J by 10 bases, with 10 bases left in between. The sample belongs to a study of T cell changes during pregnancy in multiple sclerosis. Profiled with immunoSEQ multiplex PCR; TCRdb holds only in-frame clones, not every one. This table holds tens of thousands of clones, approximately 93% found once. The specimen was CD8+ T cells from peripheral blood mononuclear cells, collected in the second trimester of pregnancy. This TCR was recovered from a female donor with multiple sclerosis, enrolled in a pregnancy study. This chain joins TRBV10-3 and TRBJ2-1, with D unclear. CDR3 DNA sequence: TGTGCCATCAGTGAGTCGAGTGCCGGGGAGCAGTTCTTC. Translated, it gives CAISESSAGEQFF.